Given below is one TCR beta chain in context. Clones were sequenced by immunoSEQ multiplex PCR, and TCRdb holds only the in-frame ones, with some missing. Of 95,000 to 150,000 clones in the sample, 80% to 90% were seen once. These data belong to a study of T cell responses to AZD1222 COVID-19 vaccine. This sequence originates from an adult in good health. Sequences were derived from peripheral blood, sampled on day 0 of AZD1222 vaccination.

The CDR3 bases are TGTGCCTGGAGTGTAGGGCCGGCCAAAAACATTCAGTACTTC. Protein: CAWSVGPAKNIQYF. The chain couples TRBV30 to TRBJ2-4; D not resolved. The germline gives CDR1 GTSNPN, CDR2 SVGIG (reference sequence). The ends were cut back, 0 bases at V and 1 base at J, with 7 bases in the middle. This CDR3 region has 14 residues.